The present entry profiles one T cell receptor beta chain with its context. Its antigen remains unknown. Mismatch with germline at one junction end may stem from a read error. The sample comes from a study of regulatory T cells in long-lasting Graves disease. Study results and limitations: Persistent cases favored TRBV28, TRBJ1-2 and TRBJ2-5.

This CDR3 is built from 12 residues. Through Arm-PCR of CDR3 regions and iRepertoire HTBI primers, TCR beta libraries were built. TCRdb reanalysed the multiplex PCR reads using MiXCR and keeps one entry per CDR3 protein. The table shows a few hundred thousand distinct CDR3 sequences, with 12% occurring only once. The time point denotes: newly diagnosed GD, antithyroid drugs for less than 3 months. PBMCs were the source of the RNA used for TCR sequencing. These data also formed part of another study, on T cells in Graves' hyperthyroidism and ophthalmopathy. That publication notes: HTBI primers were employed in a first-round RT-PCR of the TCR CDR3.

Sequencing was performed on peripheral blood mononuclear cells (PBMCs), taken at new diagnosis, from a patient treated with antithyroid drugs. The J gene is TRBJ2-1, the V gene TRBV12-3 or TRBV12-4; 9 nucleotides align to TRBD2. This TCR was sampled from a woman under 30 with Graves disease. CDR3 in amino acids: CANSLSGREQFF. The CDR3 DNA sequence: TGTGCCAACAGTTTAAGCGGGAGGGAGCAGTTCTTC.